This T cell receptor (beta chain) was captured by sequencing in a study of OX40 agonist ivuxolimab in advanced cancers. Concerning the study at large: Ivuxolimab was an agonistic, fully human IgG2 monoclonal antibody directed against OX40 (CD134), a costimulatory receptor. Intravenous ivuxolimab was administered to patients every 2 weeks at six dose levels: 0.01, 0.1, 0.3, 1.5, 3 and 10 mg/kg. Of the 50 to 55 patients in dose escalation, about 20 had hepatocellular carcinoma, some 15 had melanoma, 9 had renal cell carcinoma and 9 had head and neck cancer. In the dose-escalation cohort, 70% to 90% of patients were male, and the mean age was around 60 years with a range of roughly 20 to 79. Prior anti-PD-1, anti-PD-L1 or anti-CTLA-4 therapy was permitted, and checkpoint inhibitors had been received by under 50% of dose-escalation patients. Partial responses occurred in three dose-escalation patients: two with cutaneous melanoma and one with hepatocellular carcinoma. The purpose of peripheral TCRbeta sequencing was to test whether ivuxolimab changed TCR sequence diversity and led to clonal T-cell expansion. The paper describes the monotherapy dose-escalation part (N ≈ 52 patients) of the phase I trial of ivuxolimab. What the study reported, not specific to this receptor: Low levels of normalized T-cell clonal expansion were also shown by some nonresponding patients. Antigen specificity was not determined for the clonally expanded peripheral T cells. Clonal expansion of both CD4+ and CD8+ blood T cells was observed from baseline to week 6 at doses 0.1 to 3.0 mg/kg. After ivuxolimab, expanded clones were on average more numerous among CD8+ T cells than among CD4+ T cells. In the 0.1-3.0 mg/kg groups, partial responders had among the lowest normalized peripheral clonal expansion, particularly in CD8+ T cells.

In the case of this clone: The antigen this receptor binds is unknown. The input lacks base qualities; no much larger clone sits a single base away.

V sheds 8 bases and J sheds 1 base, leaving 12 bases between their ends. The CDR3 spans 14 residues, from the cysteine through the phenylalanine. The DNA shown is the 42-base CDR3, in frame from base 1. CDR1 is given as SGHTA and CDR2 as FQGNSA, both from the germline V gene. Genomic DNA was extracted from sorted cells for sequencing of the TCRbeta CDR3 region. The immunoSEQ Assay was used for sequencing of TCRbeta CDR3 regions. This immuneACCESS table, as held by TCRdb, lists in-frame sequences with V and J called but not all clones. Of the missing ones, under half trace to an unresolved V gene in checked studies; the others have no known cause. The sample contains about 27,000 clones, 88% of them found a single time. The ten largest account for around a fifth of the sample. Patients with a history of autoimmune disease or receiving systemic immunosuppression were excluded from the trial. Peripheral blood for TCR sequencing was collected from all dose cohorts at baseline, on cycle 4 day 1, and on cycle 7 day 1. Samples came from an open-label, multicenter, first-in-human phase I dose-escalation trial of ivuxolimab. Adults with locally advanced or metastatic melanoma, renal cell carcinoma, hepatocellular carcinoma or head and neck squamous cell carcinoma were enrolled in the trial. Before TCR sequencing, CD4+ T cells and CD8+ T cells from peripheral blood were sorted into separate populations.

The V and J segments used are TRBV7-2 and TRBJ2-1; too little of a D gene remains to name it. This sequence originates from an adult with an advanced solid tumor such as melanoma, head and neck, liver or kidney cancer. Source: CD4+ or CD8+ T cells sorted from blood, taken in a trial of the OX40 agonist ivuxolimab. The DNA sequence is TGTGCCAGCTTGTATTACCCATCCTACAATGAGCAGTTCTTC. Its protein is CASLYYPSYNEQFF. Supplemented by the reference TRBV7-2 and TRBJ2-1 proteins around the CDR3, the complete variable domain is GAGVSQSPSNKVTEKGKDVELRCDPISGHTALYWYRQSLGQGLEFLIYFQGNSAPDKSGLPSDRFSAERTGGSVSTLTIQRTQQEDSAVYLCASLYYPSYNEQFFGPGTRLTVL.